Shown below are 2 T cell receptor beta chains from a single sample sequenced in a study of Ad26.COV2.S vaccination and SARS-CoV-2 variants. The treatment here: roughly 18 received Ad26.COV2.S at low or high dose, single or two shots; 5 received placebo; per-sample allocation not given. At day 63 after the first vaccine or placebo injection, samples were drawn. Measured with immunoSEQ multiplex PCR; TCRdb has only the in-frame clones, and not every one. The table shows more than 400,000 clones, with roughly 90% occurring only once. The specimen was peripheral blood, collected in a trial of Ad26.COV2.S vaccine versus placebo. Every receptor here comes from a person aged 18-60 years who received the Ad26.COV2.S COVID-19 vaccine or a placebo.

The rearrangement uses TRBV27 and TRBJ1-1; no reliable D call. The CDR3 is 15 residues long. Germline CDR1 and CDR2: MNHEY and SMNVEV (reference sequence). Between the trimmed V and J ends, which lost 0 bases and 0 bases, there was a span of 8 bases. The CDR3 bases are TGTGCCAGCAGTTTATCACCGGGCTTGAACACTGAAGCTTTCTTT. It codes for CASSLSPGLNTEAFF.

The chain carries TRBV6-5 and TRBJ1-2, with D uncertain. The length of the CDR3 is 11 residues. Germline CDR1 is MNHEY and CDR2 is SVGAGI. Trimming pared 6 bases from V and 8 bases from J, leaving 10 bases between. In DNA form, the CDR3 reads TGTGCCAGCAGGTCTACAAGGGGCTACACCTTC. It is translated as CASRSTRGYTF.